This is a list of T cell receptor beta chains from one sample in a study of T-cell memory formation after mild COVID-19. One entry per CDR3 protein results from TCRdb running MiXCR on the 5' RACE reads. The table shows about 350,000 distinct CDR3 sequences, with roughly 13% occurring only once. The sequenced sample was PBMCs or a T cell subset sorted from them (not recorded which). These receptors originate from a man between 18 and 35 years old who had mild COVID-19 (a few samples of this study predate the infection). Cell type and time point are not known. The CDR3 runs from the conserved cysteine through the conserved F or W. The D gene is left open where the match is weak. Only part of the rows carry a size: once, few, many, or a class if the clone is expanded.

cdr3_nt cdr3_aa v_call d_call clone_size j_call
TGTGCCATCAGTGAACGGGGTTCCTCAACCGGGGAGCTGTTTTTT CAISERGSSTGELFF TRBV10-3 NA few TRBJ2-2
TGTGCCAGCAGATCCGGGACAGGGTATGAAAAACTGTTTTTT CASRSGTGYEKLFF TRBV12-3/TRBV12-4 TRBD1 NA TRBJ1-4
TGTGCCAGCAGCCAAGAGTTAAGCTCCTACAATGAGCAGTTCTTC CASSQELSSYNEQFF TRBV14 NA NA TRBJ2-1
TGCAGTGCTCTCCTGCGGGGAAATCAGCCCCAGCATTTT CSALLRGNQPQHF TRBV20-1 NA few TRBJ1-5
TGTGCCAGCAGCTTTGACAGTAGCTATGGCTACACCTTC CASSFDSSYGYTF TRBV7-2 NA NA TRBJ1-2
TGCGCCAGCAGCCGAGGCGGAGGGACTGAAGCTTTCTTT CASSRGGGTEAFF TRBV4-1 NA NA TRBJ1-1
TGTGCCAGCAGCCAATCAGGAGGGTCCGGGACCCAGTACTTC CASSQSGGSGTQYF TRBV16 NA NA TRBJ2-5
TGTGCCAGCAGCCGAGGGGCGGGGGGGTTAGCAGATACGCAGTATTTT CASSRGAGGLADTQYF TRBV7-7 TRBD2 few TRBJ2-3
TGTGCCAGCAGAGGTCGACAGGGTTCCGGGAGCTCTGGAAACACCATATATTTT CASRGRQGSGSSGNTIYF TRBV6-5 TRBD1 few TRBJ1-3
TGTGCCAGCACCAGACAGGGGTCGGCTTTCTTT CASTRQGSAFF TRBV2 TRBD1 NA TRBJ1-1
TGTGCCAGCAGTTTTGGGGGGGAACCCTACAATGAGCAGTTCTTC CASSFGGEPYNEQFF TRBV12-3/TRBV12-4 TRBD2 few TRBJ2-1
TGTGCCAGCATAGGGCTATCCGGGGAGCTGTTTTTT CASIGLSGELFF TRBV5-6 NA NA TRBJ2-2
TGCGCCAGCAGCCTTCGATACTCTGATGGGACAGATCTGTACTTC CASSLRYSDGTDLYF TRBV5-1 TRBD1 few TRBJ2-7
TGTGCCAGCCAGTCGGGGGATAATTCACCCCTCCACTTT CASQSGDNSPLHF TRBV28 NA NA TRBJ1-6
TGCGCCAGCAGCGTCCGGCTGAACTATGGCTACACCTTC CASSVRLNYGYTF TRBV5-1 NA NA TRBJ1-2
TGCGCCAGCAGCGCCGTACCAGGGGCGCAGATGCCGCAGTATTTT CASSAVPGAQMPQYF TRBV5-1 NA NA TRBJ2-3
TGTGCCAGCAGCTTCGGGGGGCAGCTATATGGCTACACCTTC CASSFGGQLYGYTF TRBV7-9 NA NA TRBJ1-2
TGTGCCAGCAGCTCATCCACTAGCGGGGCGACAGATACGCAGTATTTT CASSSSTSGATDTQYF TRBV3-1 TRBD2 many TRBJ2-3
TGTGCCAGCAGCCGACAGGCCCCCGAGCCCCAGCATTTT CASSRQAPEPQHF TRBV12-3/TRBV12-4 NA few TRBJ1-5
TGTGCCAGTAGAACCTCAGGGGATGAAAAACTGTTTTTT CASRTSGDEKLFF TRBV27 NA few TRBJ1-4
TGTGCCAGCAGTTTACCGCGGGGTCTTACCGGGGAGCTGTTTTTT CASSLPRGLTGELFF TRBV28 NA NA TRBJ2-2
TGCAGTGCCGCCGGGACAACTAACACCGGGGAGCTGTTTTTT CSAAGTTNTGELFF TRBV20-1 NA many TRBJ2-2